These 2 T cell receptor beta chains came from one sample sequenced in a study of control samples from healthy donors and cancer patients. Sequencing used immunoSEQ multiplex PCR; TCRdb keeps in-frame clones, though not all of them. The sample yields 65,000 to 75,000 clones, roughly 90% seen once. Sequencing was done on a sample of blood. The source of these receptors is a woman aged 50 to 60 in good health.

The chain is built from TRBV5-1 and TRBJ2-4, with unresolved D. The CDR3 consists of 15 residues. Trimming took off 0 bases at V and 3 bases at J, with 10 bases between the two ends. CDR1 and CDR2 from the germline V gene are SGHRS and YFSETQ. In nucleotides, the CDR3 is TGCGCCAGCAGCTTGGTGTCCGAAGGCAAAAACATTCAGTACTTC. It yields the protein CASSLVSEGKNIQYF.

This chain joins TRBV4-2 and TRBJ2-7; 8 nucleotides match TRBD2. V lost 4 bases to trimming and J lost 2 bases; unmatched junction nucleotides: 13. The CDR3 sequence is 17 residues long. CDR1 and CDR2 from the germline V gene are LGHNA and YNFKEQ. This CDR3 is CASSPMTLAGTTYEQYF. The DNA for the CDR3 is TGTGCCAGCAGCCCCATGACCCTAGCGGGTACAACCTACGAGCAGTACTTC.